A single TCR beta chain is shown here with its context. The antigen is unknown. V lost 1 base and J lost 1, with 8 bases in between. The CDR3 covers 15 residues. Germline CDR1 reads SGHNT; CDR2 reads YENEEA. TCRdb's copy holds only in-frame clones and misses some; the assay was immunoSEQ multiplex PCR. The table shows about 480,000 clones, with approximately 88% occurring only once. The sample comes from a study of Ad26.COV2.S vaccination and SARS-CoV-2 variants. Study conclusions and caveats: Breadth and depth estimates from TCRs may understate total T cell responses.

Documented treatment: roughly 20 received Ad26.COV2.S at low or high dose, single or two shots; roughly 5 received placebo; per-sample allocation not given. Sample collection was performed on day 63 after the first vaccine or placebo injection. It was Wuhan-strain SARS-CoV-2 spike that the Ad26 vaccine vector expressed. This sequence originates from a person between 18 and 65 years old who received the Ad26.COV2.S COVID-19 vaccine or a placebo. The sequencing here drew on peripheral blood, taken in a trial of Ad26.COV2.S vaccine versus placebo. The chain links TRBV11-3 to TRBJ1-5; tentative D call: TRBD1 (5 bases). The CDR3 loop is CASSLVGDSNQPQHF. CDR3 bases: TGTGCCAGCAGCTTAGTTGGGGACAGCAATCAGCCCCAGCATTTT.